This T cell receptor beta chain came from a study of graft-versus-host responses after intestinal transplantation. Repertoires were generated with immunoSEQ multiplex PCR, while TCRdb's copy carries only in-frame clones and drops some. Among approximately 24,000 clones listed, approximately 93% were seen once. This TCR derives from a human patient who received an intestinal transplant, so some T cells may come from the graft donor. Sequencing was performed on PBMCs, taken 18 days after transplant.

The CDR3 DNA sequence: TGTGCCAGCTCACCAATAGAACAGGGGCCGCTGAACACTGAAGCTTTCTTT. Its translation is CASSPIEQGPLNTEAFF. The chain employs TRBV18 and TRBJ1-1; TRBD1 matches 7 bases. CDR1 and CDR2 (germline): KGHSH, LQKENI. After removal of 2 bases from V and 0 bases from J, the junction contained 9 bases not matched to a gene. This CDR3 contains 17 residues.